A single sample is the source of the 10 T cell receptor beta chains below, sequenced in a study of T cell clusters in autoimmune cytopenias. TRB rearrangements were amplified by touch-down multiplex PCR with mixed TRB-A/B primers. TCRdb reprocessed the multiplex PCR reads, keeping one entry per CDR3 protein, no DNA. The listing contains about 9,500 distinct CDR3 sequences. TRB was amplified from roughly 0.25 ug of peripheral blood genomic DNA per sample. Sequencing was carried out using peripheral blood. These receptors were taken from a human donor with an autoimmune cytopenia or autoimmune hepatitis (not recorded which).

V gene TRBV7-9 combines with J gene TRBJ2-5; without DNA, the TCRdb call of TRBD2 cannot be checked. CDR3 length equals 16 residues. Germline values: CDR1 SEHNR, CDR2 FQNEAQ (reference sequence). CDR3 in amino acids: CASSLELAGGQETQYF.

Judged by frequency, this clonotype is medium-sized. The chain has TRBV29-1 and TRBJ2-3. Germline loops: CDR1 SQVTM, CDR2 ANQGSEA. The CDR3 runs to 12 residues. The CDR3 is CSVGTSTDTQYF.

The V gene is TRBV28, the J gene TRBJ1-5; TCRdb designates TRBD1, a call that cannot be tested without DNA. Germline CDR1 MDHEN, CDR2 SYDVKM. This CDR3 is 12 amino acids long. This CDR3 reads CASHTGSQPQHF.

V is TRBV5-1 and J is TRBJ2-1; TCRdb reports TRBD2, a call that lacks DNA to check it against. CDR3 length: 16 residues. Germline assignment: CDR1 SGHRS and CDR2 YFSETQ. This chain's CDR3 is CASSSLAGRAYNEQFF.

The rearrangement joins TRBV5-6 to TRBJ2-5; absent DNA, TCRdb's TRBD2 call cannot be checked. The V gene's germline CDR1 is SGHDT and CDR2 YYEEEE. The CDR3 contains 14 residues. CDR3 in amino acids: CASSLRALQETQYF.

The chain uses TRBV12-3 or TRBV12-4 and TRBJ2-4. CDR3 length: 14 residues. The CDR3 reads CASTFGGRGNIQYF.

The rearrangement links TRBV5-6 to TRBJ1-2. This CDR3 contains 12 residues. Germline loops: CDR1 SGHDT, CDR2 YYEEEE. CDR3 region: CASSLGAYGYTF.

The rearrangement links TRBV24-1 to TRBJ2-1. There are 15 residues in the CDR3. CDR1 and CDR2 (germline): KGHDR, SFDVKD. CDR3 loop: CATSDPHGSYNEQFF.

The V call is TRBV18, the J call TRBJ1-4. The CDR3 is 16 amino acids. Germline V gene data show CDR1 as KGHSH and CDR2 as LQKENI. CDR3: CASSPFRQRVNEKLFF. The full variable domain, with the rest looked up from reference TRBV18 and TRBJ1-4, is NAGVMQNPRHLVRRRGQEARLRCSPMKGHSHVYWYRQLPEEGLKFMVYLQKENIIDESGMPKERFSAEFPKEGPSILRIQQVVRGDSAAYFCASSPFRQRVNEKLFFGSGTQLSVL.

The chain employs TRBV6-2 or TRBV6-3 and TRBJ2-3; TCRdb returns TRBD2, unconfirmable since there is no DNA. The CDR3 covers 16 residues. The germline CDR1 and CDR2 sequences are MNHEY and SVGEGT. This CDR3 is CASSYLPGALRDTQYF.